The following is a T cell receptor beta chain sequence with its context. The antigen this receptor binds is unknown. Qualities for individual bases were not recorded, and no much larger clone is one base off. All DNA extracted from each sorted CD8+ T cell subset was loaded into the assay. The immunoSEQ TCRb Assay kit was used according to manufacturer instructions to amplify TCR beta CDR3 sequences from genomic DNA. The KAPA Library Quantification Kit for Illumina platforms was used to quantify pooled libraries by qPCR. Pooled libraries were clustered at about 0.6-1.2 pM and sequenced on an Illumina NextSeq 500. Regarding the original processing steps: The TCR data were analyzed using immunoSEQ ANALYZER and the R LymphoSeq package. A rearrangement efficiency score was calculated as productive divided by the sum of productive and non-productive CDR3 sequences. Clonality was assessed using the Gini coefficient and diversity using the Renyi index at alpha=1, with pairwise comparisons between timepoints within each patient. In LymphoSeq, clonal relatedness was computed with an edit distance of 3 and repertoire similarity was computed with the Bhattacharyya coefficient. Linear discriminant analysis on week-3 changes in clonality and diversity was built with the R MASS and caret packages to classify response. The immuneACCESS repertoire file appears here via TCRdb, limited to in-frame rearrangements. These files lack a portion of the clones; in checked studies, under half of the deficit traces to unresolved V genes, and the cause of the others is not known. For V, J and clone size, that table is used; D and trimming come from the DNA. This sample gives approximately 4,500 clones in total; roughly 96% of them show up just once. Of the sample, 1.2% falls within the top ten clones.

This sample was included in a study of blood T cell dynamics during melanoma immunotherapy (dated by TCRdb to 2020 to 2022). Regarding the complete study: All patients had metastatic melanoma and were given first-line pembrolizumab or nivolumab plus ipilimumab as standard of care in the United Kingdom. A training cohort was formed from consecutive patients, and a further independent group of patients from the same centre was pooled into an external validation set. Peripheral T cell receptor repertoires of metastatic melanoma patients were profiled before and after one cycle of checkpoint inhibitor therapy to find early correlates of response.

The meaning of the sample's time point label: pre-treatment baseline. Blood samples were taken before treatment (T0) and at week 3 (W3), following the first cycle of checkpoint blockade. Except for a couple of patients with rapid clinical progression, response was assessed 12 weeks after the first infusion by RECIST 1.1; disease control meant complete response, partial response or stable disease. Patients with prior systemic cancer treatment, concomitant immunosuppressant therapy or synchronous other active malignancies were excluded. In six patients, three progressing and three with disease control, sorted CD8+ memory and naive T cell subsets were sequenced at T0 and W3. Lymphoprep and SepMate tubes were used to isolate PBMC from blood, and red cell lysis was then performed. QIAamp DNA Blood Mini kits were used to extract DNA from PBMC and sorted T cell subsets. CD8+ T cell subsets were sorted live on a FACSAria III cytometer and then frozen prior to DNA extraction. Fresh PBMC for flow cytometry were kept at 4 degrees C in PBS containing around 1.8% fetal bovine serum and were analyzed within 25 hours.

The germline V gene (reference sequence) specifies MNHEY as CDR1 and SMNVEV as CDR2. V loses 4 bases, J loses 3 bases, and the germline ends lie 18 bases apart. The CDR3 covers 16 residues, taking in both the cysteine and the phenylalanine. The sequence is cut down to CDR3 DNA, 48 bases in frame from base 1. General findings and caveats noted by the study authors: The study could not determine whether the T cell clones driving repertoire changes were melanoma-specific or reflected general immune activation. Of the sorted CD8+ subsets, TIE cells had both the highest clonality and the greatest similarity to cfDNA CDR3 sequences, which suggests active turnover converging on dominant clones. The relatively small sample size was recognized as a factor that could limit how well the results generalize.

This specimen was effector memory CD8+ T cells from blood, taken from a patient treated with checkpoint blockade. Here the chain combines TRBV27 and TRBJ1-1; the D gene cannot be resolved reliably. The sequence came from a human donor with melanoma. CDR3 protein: CASSSPPKKGYTEAFF. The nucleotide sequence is TGTGCCAGCAGTTCCCCCCCTAAAAAGGGTTACACTGAAGCTTTCTTT.